The 8 T cell receptor beta chains below all came from one sample that was sequenced in a study of T cell responses to AZD1222 COVID-19 vaccine. Sequenced by immunoSEQ multiplex PCR; TCRdb stores in-frame clones only, minus some. The sample comprises under 150,000 clones, under 90% of which are singletons, and 1.5% to 2% rests with the top ten. The sample in question was peripheral blood, obtained 28 days after the second AZD1222 dose. Every receptor here comes from an adult who received the AZD1222 COVID-19 vaccine.

V usage is TRBV6-4 and J usage is TRBJ2-1; D is ambiguous. V dropped 3 bases and J dropped 5 bases, with 8 bases sitting between them. The V gene's germline CDR1 is MRHNA and CDR2 SNTAGT. The CDR3 is made up of 13 amino acids. CDR3 bases: TGTGCCAGCAGTGAAAGTCAGAACAATGAGCAGTTCTTC. Its translation is CASSESQNNEQFF.

This clone showed up just once. The chain combines TRBV28 with TRBJ2-3; D possibly corresponds to TRBD2 (6 bases). Per the germline V gene, CDR1 is MDHEN and CDR2 is SYDVKM. This CDR3 is built from 12 residues. Trimming took off 3 bases at V and 8 bases at J, with 9 bases between the two ends. CDR3 sequence reads: CASSFRSGTQYF. CDR3 nucleotide sequence: TGTGCCAGCAGTTTTCGTAGCGGTACGCAGTATTTT.

This clone was seen a handful of times. V is TRBV7-2 and J is TRBJ2-3, with 11 positions matching TRBD2. This CDR3 spans 17 amino acids. With 5 bases clipped from V and 3 bases from J, the junction kept 10 bases outside the gene matches. Germline V CDR1 and CDR2: SGHTA, FQGNSA. DNA of the CDR3: TGTGCCAGCAGCCACCTGACTAGCGGGGCCTATACAGATACGCAGTATTTT. Translating gives CASSHLTSGAYTDTQYF.

This chain links TRBV19 with TRBJ2-1; no clear D gene. Germline V lookup: CDR1 LNHDA, CDR2 SQIVND (reference sequence). The CDR3 is made up of 13 amino acids. The V gene lost 2 bases and the J gene lost 7 bases, with 9 bases spanning the gap. The CDR3 is CASSIRWRNEQFF. The CDR3 DNA follows: TGTGCCAGTAGTATACGCTGGCGAAATGAGCAGTTCTTC.

V and J are TRBV6-1 and TRBJ2-3; D call uncertain. This CDR3 has 15 residues. Germline loops: CDR1 MNHNS, CDR2 SASEGT. The V end lost 2 bases, the J end lost 4 bases, and 13 bases lay between the germline ends. CDR3 sequence: CASSESWGWADTQYF. The CDR3 DNA sequence: TGTGCCAGCAGTGAATCATGGGGTTGGGCAGATACGCAGTATTTT.

The J gene is TRBJ1-3, the V gene TRBV2; the D is unclear. V lost 5 bases and J lost 8, with 19 bases in between. CDR1 and CDR2 from the germline V gene are SNHLY and FYNNEI. The length of the CDR3 is 15 residues. The CDR3 sequence: CASSPRGRQEYTIYF. The DNA of the CDR3 is TGTGCCAGCAGTCCCAGAGGCCGTCAAGAGTACACCATATATTTT.

The chain couples TRBV28 to TRBJ1-2; 10 bases align to TRBD1. The CDR3 is 17 residues long. V lost 5 bases and J lost 3; bases outside the gene matches: 12. The germline CDR1 and CDR2 sequences are MDHEN and SYDVKM. CDR3: CASSPTGGVWDYYGYTF. In DNA, the CDR3 is TGTGCCAGCAGTCCGACAGGGGGCGTTTGGGACTACTATGGCTACACCTTC.

The rearrangement joins TRBV2 to TRBJ1-2; D might be TRBD1 (5 bases). Trimming removed 0 bases at V and 5 bases at J, with 13 bases between. Germline V gene sequence: CDR1 SNHLY, CDR2 FYNNEI. The length of the CDR3 is 15 residues. CDR3 residues: CASSEASAGRYGYTF. In DNA, the CDR3 is TGTGCCAGCAGTGAAGCGTCGGCAGGGCGTTATGGCTACACCTTC.